This is a list of T cell receptor beta chains from one sample in a study of graft-versus-host responses after intestinal transplantation. The repertoire was sequenced with immunoSEQ multiplex PCR; TCRdb's copy has only in-frame clones and lacks some. Among tens of thousands of clones, approximately 90% were seen once, and the ten largest hold around 1.5%. The source was PBMCs, collected 26 days after transplant. Receptors were obtained from a human patient who received an intestinal transplant, so some T cells may come from the graft donor. CDR3s include the opening cysteine and the closing phenylalanine or tryptophan. The order of the fields is V gene, J gene, clone size, D gene, CDR3 DNA, CDR3 protein. D genes are given only for firm matches. Part of the rows lack a size; the others show once, few, many or a class for expanded clones.

v_gene: TRBV6-5
j_gene: TRBJ1-1
abundance: -
d_gene: TRBD1
CDR3nt: TGTGCCAGCAGTCGAAGGACAGGAGAAGCTTTCTTT
CDR3aa: CASSRRTGEAFF

v_gene: TRBV13
j_gene: TRBJ2-7
abundance: -
d_gene: TRBD1
CDR3nt: TGTGCCAGCAGCGACTCCGGGACAGGTTACTACGAGCAGTACTTC
CDR3aa: CASSDSGTGYYEQYF

v_gene: TRBV27
j_gene: TRBJ1-1
abundance: once
d_gene: TRBD1
CDR3nt: TGTGCCAGCAGTCTACGACAGGGGAGCACTGAAGCTTTCTTT
CDR3aa: CASSLRQGSTEAFF

v_gene: TRBV30
j_gene: TRBJ2-1
abundance: -
d_gene: TRBD1
CDR3nt: TGTGCGCAGGGACAGTCCTCCTACAATGAGCAGTTCTTC
CDR3aa: CAQGQSSYNEQFF

v_gene: TRBV5-6
j_gene: TRBJ2-5
abundance: -
d_gene: -
CDR3nt: TGTGCCAGCAGCTTGGCTCCAGGTTCCCAAGAGACCCAGTACTTC
CDR3aa: CASSLAPGSQETQYF

v_gene: TRBV19
j_gene: TRBJ2-3
abundance: once
d_gene: TRBD1
CDR3nt: TGTGCCAGTAGTACCCAAGACAGGGGGGATACGCAGTATTTT
CDR3aa: CASSTQDRGDTQYF

v_gene: TRBV5-1
j_gene: TRBJ1-1
abundance: -
d_gene: -
CDR3nt: TGCGCCAGCAGCTTGGTTGCGGGGAACACTGAAGCTTTCTTT
CDR3aa: CASSLVAGNTEAFF

v_gene: TRBV4-1
j_gene: TRBJ2-7
abundance: -
d_gene: TRBD1
CDR3nt: TGCGCCAGCAGCCAAATCGGGACAGGGAATAGCTACGAGCAGTACTTC
CDR3aa: CASSQIGTGNSYEQYF

v_gene: TRBV6-1
j_gene: TRBJ1-5
abundance: -
d_gene: TRBD1
CDR3nt: TGTGCCAGCAGTGAATTAGGACAGGGCAATCAGCCCCAGCATTTT
CDR3aa: CASSELGQGNQPQHF

v_gene: TRBV9
j_gene: TRBJ2-7
abundance: -
d_gene: TRBD1
CDR3nt: TGTGCCAGCAGCGAAGGGGACAGCTCCTACGAGCAGTACTTC
CDR3aa: CASSEGDSSYEQYF

v_gene: TRBV4-1
j_gene: TRBJ1-5
abundance: -
d_gene: TRBD1
CDR3nt: TGCGCCAGCAGCCAAGAGGACAGGAATCAGCCCCAGCATTTT
CDR3aa: CASSQEDRNQPQHF

v_gene: TRBV28
j_gene: TRBJ2-7
abundance: -
d_gene: -
CDR3nt: TGTGCCAGCAGTAGGTCCGCGGGGGCGCGGTACGAGCAGTACTTC
CDR3aa: CASSRSAGARYEQYF

v_gene: TRBV10-3
j_gene: TRBJ1-1
abundance: -
d_gene: -
CDR3nt: TGTGCCATCAGGCAGGGGCGGAACACTGAAGCTTTCTTT
CDR3aa: CAIRQGRNTEAFF

v_gene: TRBV30
j_gene: TRBJ2-1
abundance: -
d_gene: -
CDR3nt: TGTGCCTGGGAGGTGGGCTCCTACAATGAGCAGTTCTTC
CDR3aa: CAWEVGSYNEQFF

v_gene: TRBV28
j_gene: TRBJ2-2
abundance: -
d_gene: -
CDR3nt: TGTGCCAGCAGTTTTCGGGGGGCGGACGGGGAGCTGTTTTTT
CDR3aa: CASSFRGADGELFF

v_gene: TRBV9
j_gene: TRBJ1-2
abundance: -
d_gene: -
CDR3nt: TGTGCCAGCAGCGTAGAACCGAGTTCCTATGGCTACACCTTC
CDR3aa: CASSVEPSSYGYTF

v_gene: TRBV5-1
j_gene: TRBJ2-4
abundance: -
d_gene: -
CDR3nt: TGCGCCAGCAGTTACAATAGCGGAAACATTCAGTACTTC
CDR3aa: CASSYNSGNIQYF

v_gene: TRBV7-3
j_gene: TRBJ2-5
abundance: -
d_gene: -
CDR3nt: TGTGCCAGCAGCTCGACCGAGGGTTCAGAGACCCAGTACTTC
CDR3aa: CASSSTEGSETQYF

v_gene: TRBV5-1
j_gene: TRBJ1-2
abundance: -
d_gene: TRBD1
CDR3nt: TGCGCCAGCAGCTACCTGAACCCGAAACAGGGGGCAAATGGCTACACCTTC
CDR3aa: CASSYLNPKQGANGYTF

v_gene: TRBV28
j_gene: TRBJ2-7
abundance: -
d_gene: TRBD1
CDR3nt: TGTGCCAGCAGTTCTTATGGGGGACAGGGGGCCCACGAGCAGTACTTC
CDR3aa: CASSSYGGQGAHEQYF

v_gene: TRBV27
j_gene: TRBJ2-1
abundance: few
d_gene: -
CDR3nt: TGTGCCAGCAGTTTACCCGGGGACAATGAGCAGTTCTTC
CDR3aa: CASSLPGDNEQFF

v_gene: TRBV7-9
j_gene: TRBJ2-3
abundance: -
d_gene: TRBD2
CDR3nt: TGTGCCAGCAGCTTAGGGGGACTAGCGGGGGGGCACGTCACAGATACGCAGTATTTT
CDR3aa: CASSLGGLAGGHVTDTQYF

v_gene: TRBV27
j_gene: TRBJ2-1
abundance: -
d_gene: -
CDR3nt: TGTGCCAGCAGTCCCTATGGACCGGGGAGCTCCTACAATGAGCAGTTCTTC
CDR3aa: CASSPYGPGSSYNEQFF

v_gene: TRBV5-4
j_gene: TRBJ2-7
abundance: -
d_gene: TRBD1
CDR3nt: TGTGCCAGCAGTTATGGGACAGGGGCCAACGAGCAGTACTTC
CDR3aa: CASSYGTGANEQYF

v_gene: TRBV6-1
j_gene: TRBJ2-1
abundance: once
d_gene: TRBD2
CDR3nt: TGTGCCAGCAGTGAGGGACTAGCGGGAGGGGATGAGCAGTTCTTC
CDR3aa: CASSEGLAGGDEQFF

v_gene: TRBV5-1
j_gene: TRBJ1-2
abundance: -
d_gene: -
CDR3nt: TGCGCCAGCAGCTTCTTGGAGGGACTTACTAACTATGGCTACACCTTC
CDR3aa: CASSFLEGLTNYGYTF

v_gene: TRBV27
j_gene: TRBJ2-2
abundance: -
d_gene: TRBD1
CDR3nt: TGTGCCAGCAGTTTAGACAGGGGGGCCGGGGAGCTGTTTTTT
CDR3aa: CASSLDRGAGELFF

v_gene: TRBV11-3
j_gene: TRBJ2-1
abundance: once
d_gene: TRBD2
CDR3nt: TGTGCCAGCAGCTTAGCGGGGGGGCACAATGAGCAGTTCTTC
CDR3aa: CASSLAGGHNEQFF

v_gene: TRBV27
j_gene: TRBJ2-3
abundance: -
d_gene: TRBD2
CDR3nt: TGTGCCAGCAGTCCGAGGACTAGCGGGACAACGGATACGCAGTATTTT
CDR3aa: CASSPRTSGTTDTQYF

v_gene: TRBV19
j_gene: TRBJ2-7
abundance: -
d_gene: TRBD2
CDR3nt: TGTGCCAGCTCCGCGGGGGTGACTAGCGGCTACGAGCAGTACTTC
CDR3aa: CASSAGVTSGYEQYF

v_gene: TRBV19
j_gene: TRBJ2-3
abundance: -
d_gene: -
CDR3nt: TGTGCCAGTAGTAGGGGCCCCGATAGCACAGATACGCAGTATTTT
CDR3aa: CASSRGPDSTDTQYF

v_gene: TRBV27
j_gene: TRBJ2-7
abundance: once
d_gene: -
CDR3nt: TGTGCCAGCAGCCTCACCAGGGGCTACGAGCAGTACTTC
CDR3aa: CASSLTRGYEQYF

v_gene: TRBV2
j_gene: TRBJ2-7
abundance: -
d_gene: TRBD2
CDR3nt: TGTGCCAGCAGTTTTAGCGGGGGAAGCTCCTACGAGCAGTACTTC
CDR3aa: CASSFSGGSSYEQYF

v_gene: TRBV11-2
j_gene: TRBJ1-1
abundance: once
d_gene: -
CDR3nt: TGTGCCAGCAGCTTAGTAAATTGGCTGAACACTGAAGCTTTCTTT
CDR3aa: CASSLVNWLNTEAFF

v_gene: TRBV27
j_gene: TRBJ2-1
abundance: -
d_gene: TRBD2
CDR3nt: TGTGCCAGCAGTTTAGCCGGGGGGGCCTCCTACAATGAGCAGTTCTTC
CDR3aa: CASSLAGGASYNEQFF

v_gene: TRBV5-6
j_gene: TRBJ1-2
abundance: -
d_gene: TRBD1
CDR3nt: TGTGCCAGCAGCCGGGGACAGTTTAACTATGGCTACACCTTC
CDR3aa: CASSRGQFNYGYTF

v_gene: TRBV2
j_gene: TRBJ2-5
abundance: -
d_gene: TRBD1
CDR3nt: TGTGCCACGAAGACAGGGGCCCAAGAGACCCAGTACTTC
CDR3aa: CATKTGAQETQYF

v_gene: TRBV28
j_gene: TRBJ2-5
abundance: -
d_gene: -
CDR3nt: TGTGCCAGCAGTTTATTGCGCAGGGAAGAGACCCAGTACTTC
CDR3aa: CASSLLRREETQYF

v_gene: TRBV27
j_gene: TRBJ2-1
abundance: -
d_gene: -
CDR3nt: TGTGCCAGCAGGGCGGGGCCCTTCTACAATGAGCAGTTCTTC
CDR3aa: CASRAGPFYNEQFF

v_gene: TRBV7-9
j_gene: TRBJ2-7
abundance: few
d_gene: -
CDR3nt: TGTGCCAGCAGCTTCGGGGGGCCTAGTCTGTACGAGCAGTACTTC
CDR3aa: CASSFGGPSLYEQYF

v_gene: TRBV5-8
j_gene: TRBJ1-3
abundance: -
d_gene: -
CDR3nt: TGTGCCAGCAGCTTGGAACAGGGAAGAAACACCATATATTTT
CDR3aa: CASSLEQGRNTIYF

v_gene: TRBV2
j_gene: TRBJ2-1
abundance: -
d_gene: TRBD1
CDR3nt: TGTGCCAGCAGGCCGACAGGGAGCTCCTACAATGAGCAGTTCTTC
CDR3aa: CASRPTGSSYNEQFF

v_gene: TRBV13
j_gene: TRBJ1-1
abundance: -
d_gene: -
CDR3nt: TGTGCCAGCAGCCCTAACCAGGGGAACACTGAAGCTTTCTTT
CDR3aa: CASSPNQGNTEAFF

v_gene: TRBV21-1
j_gene: TRBJ1-2
abundance: -
d_gene: -
CDR3nt: TGTGCCAGCAGCAAGGCGGGTGACTACACCTTC
CDR3aa: CASSKAGDYTF

v_gene: TRBV5-3
j_gene: TRBJ2-3
abundance: -
d_gene: TRBD2
CDR3nt: TGTGCCAGAAGCTTGTCTCCTAGCGGTGCCACGGATATGGATACGCAGTATTTT
CDR3aa: CARSLSPSGATDMDTQYF

v_gene: TRBV7-2
j_gene: TRBJ1-2
abundance: once
d_gene: -
CDR3nt: TGTGCCAGCAGCCCCTGGGGGGGGCCGTCCTCGTCCCTCATCTATGGCTACACCTTC
CDR3aa: CASSPWGGPSSSLIYGYTF

v_gene: TRBV13
j_gene: TRBJ1-3
abundance: -
d_gene: -
CDR3nt: TGTGCCAGCAGCGTCAGGGACTCTGGAAACACCATATATTTT
CDR3aa: CASSVRDSGNTIYF

v_gene: TRBV27
j_gene: TRBJ2-2
abundance: few
d_gene: TRBD1
CDR3nt: TGTGCCAGCAGTATCGGGACAGCCGGGGAGCTGTTTTTT
CDR3aa: CASSIGTAGELFF

v_gene: TRBV7-9
j_gene: TRBJ1-3
abundance: -
d_gene: TRBD1
CDR3nt: TGTGCCGGACCGGGACAGGGAGATGGAAACACCATATATTTT
CDR3aa: CAGPGQGDGNTIYF

v_gene: TRBV11-2
j_gene: TRBJ1-6
abundance: -
d_gene: -
CDR3nt: TGTGCCAGCAGCTTTGCAGGGGAAAATTCACCCCTCCACTTT
CDR3aa: CASSFAGENSPLHF

v_gene: TRBV6-1
j_gene: TRBJ1-6
abundance: few
d_gene: TRBD1
CDR3nt: TGTGCCAGCGGACCTACCGGGACAGGGGATTCACCCCTCCACTTT
CDR3aa: CASGPTGTGDSPLHF

v_gene: TRBV7-6
j_gene: TRBJ2-4
abundance: -
d_gene: -
CDR3nt: TGTGCCAGCAGCTTAGACGGGGGGCCCAAAAACATTCAGTACTTC
CDR3aa: CASSLDGGPKNIQYF